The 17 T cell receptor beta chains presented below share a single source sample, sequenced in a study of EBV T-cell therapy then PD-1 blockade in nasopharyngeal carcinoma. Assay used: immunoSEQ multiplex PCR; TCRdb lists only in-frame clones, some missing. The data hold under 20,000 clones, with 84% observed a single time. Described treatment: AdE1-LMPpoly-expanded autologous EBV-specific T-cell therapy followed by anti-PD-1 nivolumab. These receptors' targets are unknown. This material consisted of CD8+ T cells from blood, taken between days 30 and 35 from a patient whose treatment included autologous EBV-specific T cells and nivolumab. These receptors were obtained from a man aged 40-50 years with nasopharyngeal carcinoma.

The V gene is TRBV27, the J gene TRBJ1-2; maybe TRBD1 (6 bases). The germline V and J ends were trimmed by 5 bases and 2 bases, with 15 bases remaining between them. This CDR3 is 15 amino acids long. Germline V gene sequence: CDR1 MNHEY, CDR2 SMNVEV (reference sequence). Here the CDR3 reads CASSPSGAWNYGYTF. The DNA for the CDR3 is TGTGCCAGCAGTCCCTCAGGGGCTTGGAACTATGGCTACACCTTC.

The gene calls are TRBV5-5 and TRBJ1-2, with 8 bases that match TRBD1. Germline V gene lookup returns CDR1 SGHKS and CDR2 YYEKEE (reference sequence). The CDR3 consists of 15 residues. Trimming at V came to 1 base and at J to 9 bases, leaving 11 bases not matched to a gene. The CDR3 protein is CASSLSQGADNSYTF. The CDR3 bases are TGTGCCAGCAGCTTGAGTCAGGGGGCCGATAATAGCTACACCTTC.

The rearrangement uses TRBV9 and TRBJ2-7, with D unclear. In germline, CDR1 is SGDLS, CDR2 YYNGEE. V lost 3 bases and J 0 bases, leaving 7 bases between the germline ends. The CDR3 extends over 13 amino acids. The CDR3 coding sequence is TGTGCCAGCAGCGGCTCGAGCTCCTACGAGCAGTACTTC. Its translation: CASSGSSSYEQYF.

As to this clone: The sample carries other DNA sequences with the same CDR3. The CDR3 sequence is CASGTSGNTIYF. The CDR3 nucleotides read TGTGCCTCCGGGACGTCTGGAAACACCATATATTTT. The V and J genes are TRBV27 and TRBJ1-3; TRBD1 is a possible D gene (5 bases). The CDR3 sequence is 12 residues long. The germline V gene encodes CDR1 MNHEY and CDR2 SMNVEV (reference sequence). V was cut by 11 bases and J by 1 base, with 9 bases left in between.

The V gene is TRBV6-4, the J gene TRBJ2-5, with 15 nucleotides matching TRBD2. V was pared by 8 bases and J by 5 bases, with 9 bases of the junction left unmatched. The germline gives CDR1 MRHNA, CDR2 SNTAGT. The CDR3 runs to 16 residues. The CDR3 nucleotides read TGTGCCAGCCAGACAGGGACTAGCGGGGGGTGGGAGACCCAGTACTTC. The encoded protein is CASQTGTSGGWETQYF.

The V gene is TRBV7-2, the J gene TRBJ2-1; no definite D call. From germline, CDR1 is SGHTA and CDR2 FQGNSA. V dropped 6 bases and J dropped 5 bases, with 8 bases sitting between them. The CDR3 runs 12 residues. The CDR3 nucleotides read TGTGCCAGCAGAAGTTACCACAATGAGCAGTTCTTC. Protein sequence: CASRSYHNEQFF.

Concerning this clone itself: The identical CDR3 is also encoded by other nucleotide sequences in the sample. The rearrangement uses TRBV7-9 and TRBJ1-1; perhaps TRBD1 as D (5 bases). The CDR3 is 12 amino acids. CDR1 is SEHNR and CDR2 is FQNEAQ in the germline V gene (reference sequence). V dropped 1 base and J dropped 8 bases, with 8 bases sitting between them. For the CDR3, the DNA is TGTGCCAGCAGCTTAGGAGGGGTGGAAGCTTTCTTT. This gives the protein CASSLGGVEAFF.

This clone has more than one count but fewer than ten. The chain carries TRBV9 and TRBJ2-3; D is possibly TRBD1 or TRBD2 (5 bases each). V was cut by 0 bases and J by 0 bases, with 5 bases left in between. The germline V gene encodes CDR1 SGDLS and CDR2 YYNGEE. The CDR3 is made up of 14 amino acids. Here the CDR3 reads CASSVGDSTDTQYF. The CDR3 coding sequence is TGTGCCAGCAGCGTAGGGGACAGCACAGATACGCAGTATTTT.

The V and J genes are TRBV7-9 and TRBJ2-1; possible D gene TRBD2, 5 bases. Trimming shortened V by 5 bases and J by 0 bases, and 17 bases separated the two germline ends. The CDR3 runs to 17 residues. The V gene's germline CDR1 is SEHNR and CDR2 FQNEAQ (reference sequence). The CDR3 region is CASSRFSVAGSYNEQFF. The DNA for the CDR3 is TGTGCCAGCAGCCGCTTTAGCGTCGCTGGCTCCTACAATGAGCAGTTCTTC.

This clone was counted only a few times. The CDR3 sequence: CASSVFPIDNEQFF. CDR3 nucleotide sequence: TGTGCCAGCAGCGTATTCCCTATTGACAATGAGCAGTTCTTC. This chain uses TRBV9 with TRBJ2-1, with no clear D. The V gene lost 1 base and the J gene lost 5 bases, with 10 bases spanning the gap. Germline CDR1 SGDLS, CDR2 YYNGEE. This CDR3 comprises 14 residues.

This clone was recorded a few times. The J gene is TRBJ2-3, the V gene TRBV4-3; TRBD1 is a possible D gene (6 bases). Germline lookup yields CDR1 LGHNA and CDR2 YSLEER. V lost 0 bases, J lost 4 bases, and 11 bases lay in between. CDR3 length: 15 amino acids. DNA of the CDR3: TGCGCCAGCAGCCAAGATCTGAGGGGGTCAGATACGCAGTATTTT. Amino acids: CASSQDLRGSDTQYF.

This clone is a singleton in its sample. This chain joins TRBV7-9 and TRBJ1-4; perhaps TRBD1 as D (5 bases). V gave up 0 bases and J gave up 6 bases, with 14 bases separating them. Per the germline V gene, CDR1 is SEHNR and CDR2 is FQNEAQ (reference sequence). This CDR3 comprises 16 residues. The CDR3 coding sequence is TGTGCCAGCAGCTTAGCGTACGGGACCATGGATGAAAAACTGTTTTTT. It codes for CASSLAYGTMDEKLFF.

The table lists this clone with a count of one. This CDR3 reads CASSSGLLQETQYF. Here the CDR3 DNA reads TGTGCCAGCTCCTCGGGGCTACTCCAAGAGACCCAGTACTTC. The chain recombines TRBV7-9 with TRBJ2-5, with D perhaps assigned TRBD1 or TRBD2 (5 bases each). The ends were cut back, 8 bases at V and 1 base at J, with 14 bases in the middle. Germline loops: CDR1 SEHNR, CDR2 FQNEAQ (reference sequence). The CDR3 has 14 amino acids.

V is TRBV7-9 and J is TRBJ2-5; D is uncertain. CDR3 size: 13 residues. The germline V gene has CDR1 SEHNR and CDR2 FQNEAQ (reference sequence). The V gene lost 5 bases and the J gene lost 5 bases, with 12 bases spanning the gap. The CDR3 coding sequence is TGTGCCAGCAGCCACCGCTATGCGGAGACCCAGTACTTC. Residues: CASSHRYAETQYF.

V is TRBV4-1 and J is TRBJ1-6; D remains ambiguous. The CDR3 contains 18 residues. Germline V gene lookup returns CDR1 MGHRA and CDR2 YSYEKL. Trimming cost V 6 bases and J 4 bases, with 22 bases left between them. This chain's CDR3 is CASSWPVLPGLYNSPLHF. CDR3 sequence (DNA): TGCGCCAGCAGTTGGCCGGTTCTCCCTGGATTATATAATTCACCCCTCCACTTT.

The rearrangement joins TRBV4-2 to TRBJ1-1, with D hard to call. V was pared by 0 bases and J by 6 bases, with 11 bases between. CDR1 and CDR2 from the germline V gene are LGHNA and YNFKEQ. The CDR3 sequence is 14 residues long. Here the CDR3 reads CASSQDYLSSEAFF. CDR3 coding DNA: TGTGCCAGCAGCCAAGATTACTTGAGCTCTGAAGCTTTCTTT.

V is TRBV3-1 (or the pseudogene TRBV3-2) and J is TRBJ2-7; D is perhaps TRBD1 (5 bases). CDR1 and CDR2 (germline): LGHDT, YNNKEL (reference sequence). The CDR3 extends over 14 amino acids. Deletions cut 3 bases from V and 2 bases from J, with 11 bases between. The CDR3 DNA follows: TGTGCCAGCAGCCACTCGACAGTTCCCTACGAGCAGTACTTC. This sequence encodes CASSHSTVPYEQYF.